The next 14 T cell receptor beta chains were all read from a single sample in a study of T cells after yellow fever vaccination. Each CDR3 protein is one row after TCRdb ran MiXCR on the 5' RACE reads. This repertoire shows approximately 90,000 distinct CDR3 sequences, roughly 5.2% found once; its top ten account for 35% to 45%. Here the sequenced sample was CD8+ T cells sorted from PBMCs, taken 10 days after the yellow fever booster vaccination. These TCRs come from a man younger than 35 who received the YFV17D yellow fever vaccine.

There are a few counts of this clonotype. V usage is TRBV7-3 and J usage is TRBJ1-2, with D uncertain. Per the germline V gene, CDR1 is SGHTA and CDR2 is FQGTGA. V dropped 3 bases and J dropped 4 bases, with 9 bases sitting between them. The CDR3 is 13 amino acids. CDR3 region: CASSFASGYGYTF. The CDR3 bases are TGTGCCAGCAGCTTCGCGTCAGGCTATGGCTACACCTTC. The whole variable domain, filled in from reference TRBV7-3 and TRBJ1-2, reads GAGVSQTPSNKVTEKGKYVELRCDPISGHTALYWYRQSLGQGPEFLIYFQGTGAADDSGLPNDRFFAVRPEGSVSTLKIQRTERGDSAVYLCASSFASGYGYTFGSGTRLTVV.

This clonotype showed up just a few times. CDR3 DNA sequence: TGTGCCAGCAGTTGGGGGCGAATCACCGGGGAGCTGTTTTTT. It encodes CASSWGRITGELFF. V gene TRBV27 combines with J gene TRBJ2-2; tentatively, D is TRBD1 (6 bases). This CDR3 is built from 14 residues. The ends were cut back, 4 bases at V and 4 bases at J, with 10 bases in the middle. Germline CDR1 and CDR2: MNHEY and SMNVEV (reference sequence).

This clonotype came up a few times. The chain couples TRBV2 to TRBJ1-5; 8 bases match TRBD1. V gave up 8 bases and J gave up 3 bases; unmatched junction bases: 9. CDR1 SNHLY and CDR2 FYNNEI come from the germline V gene. This CDR3 region has 15 residues. CDR3 sequence (DNA): TGTGCCAGCGGGGAGGGACAGGAAGACAATCAGCCCCAGCATTTT. Its translation: CASGEGQEDNQPQHF.

This clonotype was seen a handful of times. The chain joins TRBV27 to TRBJ2-1; 8 bases agree with TRBD2. CDR3 length: 12 amino acids. J lost 14 bases, V lost 5 bases, and 8 bases had no gene match. Germline loops: CDR1 MNHEY, CDR2 SMNVEV (reference sequence). For the CDR3, the DNA is TGTGCCAGCAGTCCGCCGGGACTAGAAGAGTTCTTC. This encodes CASSPPGLEEFF.

This clonotype came up a few times. The genes are TRBV4-3 and TRBJ1-3; TRBD1 is a possible D gene (6 bases). V gave up 5 bases and J gave up 1 base, with 12 bases separating them. The CDR3 extends over 15 amino acids. Germline CDR1 and CDR2: LGHNA and YSLEER. The CDR3 DNA sequence: TGCGCCAGCAGCGCGGACAGAACTTCTGGAAACACCATATATTTT. The encoded protein is CASSADRTSGNTIYF.

On this clonotype: With a much larger clone just one base away, this may be a read error. The genes are TRBV5-5 and TRBJ2-5, with 7 bases aligning to TRBD1. CDR3 length: 16 amino acids. Germline CDR1 reads SGHKS; CDR2 reads YYEKEE (reference sequence). The CDR3 bases are TGTGCCAGCGGCTTGGGTTCGGGACAGTTTCAAGAGACCCAGTACTTC. As protein: CASGLGSGQFQETQYF. The full variable domain, in which reference TRBV5-5 and TRBJ2-5 provide the parts outside the CDR3, is DAGVTQSPTHLIKTRGQQVTLRCSPISGHKSVSWYQQVLGQGPQFIFQYYEKEERGRGNFPDRFSARQFPNYSSELNVNALLLGDSALYLCASGLGSGQFQETQYFGPGTRLLVL.

This clonotype was detected ten times or more. The chain uses TRBV11-2 and TRBJ2-5; TRBD2 aligns across 9 bases. J was trimmed by 5 bases and V by 2 bases; bases with no gene match: 3. The CDR3 loop spans 14 amino acids. CDR1 and CDR2 (germline): SGHAT, FQNNGV. CDR3 protein: CASSLLAGIETQYF. Here the CDR3 DNA reads TGTGCCAGCAGCTTACTAGCGGGGATTGAGACCCAGTACTTC.

The chain carries TRBV12-3 or TRBV12-4 and TRBJ1-2; a possible D gene is TRBD1 (5 bases). The CDR3 is 15 amino acids. The V end was cut by 2 bases, the J end by 3 bases, with 13 bases between. The CDR3 DNA reads TGTGCCAGCAGTTTATGGGGCCGGGGGGACTATGGCTACACCTTC. Translation: CASSLWGRGDYGYTF.

The chain couples TRBV9 to TRBJ1-3; D is unclear. The CDR3 runs 13 residues. V was trimmed by 3 bases and J by 12 bases, leaving 16 bases between them. Germline V gene data show CDR1 as SGDLS and CDR2 as YYNGEE. The chain's CDR3 is CASSELEPLNIYF. The CDR3 DNA follows: TGTGCCAGCAGCGAACTAGAACCCCTTAACATATATTTT.

This clonotype was detected only a few times. This sequence joins TRBV7-9 and TRBJ1-1; TRBD1 aligns across 7 bases. The CDR3 extends over 16 amino acids. Germline-derived CDR1 and CDR2 are SEHNR and FQNEAQ (reference sequence). Germline trimming cut 5 bases from V and 0 bases from J; bases unmatched to any gene: 9. CDR3: CASSPGQVPLNTEAFF. CDR3 in DNA: TGTGCCAGCAGCCCCGGACAGGTGCCCCTGAACACTGAAGCTTTCTTT. Supplemented by reference TRBV7-9 and TRBJ1-1, the full variable domain reads DTGVSQNPRHKITKRGQNVTFRCDPISEHNRLYWYRQTLGQGPEFLTYFQNEAQLEKSRLLSDRFSAERPKGSFSTLEIQRTEQGDSAMYLCASSPGQVPLNTEAFFGQGTRLTVV.

The V and J genes are TRBV3-1 and TRBJ1-2; perhaps TRBD1 as D (5 bases). There are 15 residues in the CDR3. Trimming removed 1 base at V and 8 bases at J, with 17 bases between. Per the germline V gene, CDR1 is LGHDT and CDR2 is YNNKEL (reference sequence). CDR3 bases: TGTGCCAGCAGCCAAGTGCTGGAGCGGGGACGAGGCTACACCTTC. Amino acid sequence: CASSQVLERGRGYTF. Combining the CDR3 with reference TRBV3-1 and TRBJ1-2 gives the whole variable domain DTAVSQTPKYLVTQMGNDKSIKCEQNLGHDTMYWYKQDSKKFLKIMFSYNNKELIINETVPNRFSPKSPDKAHLNLHINSLELGDSAVYFCASSQVLERGRGYTFGSGTRLTVV.

The chain links TRBV19 to TRBJ2-7; TRBD1 might be the D (5 bases). The CDR3 length is 15 residues. CDR1 LNHDA and CDR2 SQIVND come from the germline V gene (reference sequence). Trimming took off 4 bases at V and 1 base at J, with 14 bases between the two ends. CDR3 loop: CASSKGLRESYEQYF. The CDR3 bases are TGTGCCAGTAGTAAGGGGCTCCGAGAGTCCTACGAGCAGTACTTC.

The chain couples TRBV20-1 to TRBJ2-1, with 10 bases that match TRBD2. Germline V CDR1 and CDR2: DFQATT, SNEGSKA (reference sequence). This CDR3 contains 14 residues. The junction had 4 bases not matched to a gene; V was cut back by 5 bases and J by 3 bases. The CDR3 nucleotides are TGCAGTGCTGGTAGCGGGGGGCGCTACAATGAGCAGTTCTTC. Protein product: CSAGSGGRYNEQFF.

The table lists this clonotype with a few counts. This chain links TRBV5-1 with TRBJ1-1, with 7 bases matching TRBD1. The CDR3 spans 17 residues. Unmatched junction bases numbered 8, after V lost 0 bases and J lost 0 bases. Looked up from germline, CDR1 is SGHRS and CDR2 is YFSETQ. CDR3 DNA: TGCGCCAGCAGCTTGGCCAAGGGGGACAGTCTGAACACTGAAGCTTTCTTT. It translates to CASSLAKGDSLNTEAFF.